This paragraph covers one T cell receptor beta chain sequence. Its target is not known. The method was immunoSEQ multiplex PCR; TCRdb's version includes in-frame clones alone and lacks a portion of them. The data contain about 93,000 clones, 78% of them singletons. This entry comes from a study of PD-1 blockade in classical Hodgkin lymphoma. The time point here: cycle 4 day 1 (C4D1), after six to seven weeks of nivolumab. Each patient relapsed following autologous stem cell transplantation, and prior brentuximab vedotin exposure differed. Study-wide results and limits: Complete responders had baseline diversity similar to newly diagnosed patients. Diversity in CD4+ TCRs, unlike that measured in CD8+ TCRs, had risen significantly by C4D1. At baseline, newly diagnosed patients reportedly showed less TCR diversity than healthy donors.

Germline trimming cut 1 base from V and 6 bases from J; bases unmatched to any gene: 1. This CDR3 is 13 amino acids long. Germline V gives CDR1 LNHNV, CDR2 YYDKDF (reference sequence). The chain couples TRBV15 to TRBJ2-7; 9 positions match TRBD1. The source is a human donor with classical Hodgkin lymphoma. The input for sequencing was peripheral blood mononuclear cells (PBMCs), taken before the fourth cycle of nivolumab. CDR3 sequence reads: CATSRADRGEQYF. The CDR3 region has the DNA TGTGCCACCAGCAGAGCGGACAGGGGCGAGCAGTACTTC.